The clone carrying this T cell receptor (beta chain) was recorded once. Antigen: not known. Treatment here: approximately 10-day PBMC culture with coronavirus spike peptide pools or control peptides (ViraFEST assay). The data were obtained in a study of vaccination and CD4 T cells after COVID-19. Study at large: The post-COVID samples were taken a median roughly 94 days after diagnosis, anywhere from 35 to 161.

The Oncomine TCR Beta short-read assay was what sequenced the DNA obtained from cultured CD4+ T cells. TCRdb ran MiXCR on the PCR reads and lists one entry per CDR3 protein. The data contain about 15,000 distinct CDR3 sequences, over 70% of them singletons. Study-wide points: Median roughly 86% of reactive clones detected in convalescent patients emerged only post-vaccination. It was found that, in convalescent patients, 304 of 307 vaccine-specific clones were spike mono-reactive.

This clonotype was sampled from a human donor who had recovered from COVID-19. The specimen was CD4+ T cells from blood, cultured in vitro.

The CDR3 reads CTTDSSFTDTQYF. CDR3 DNA sequence: TGCACCACGGACTCCTCATTCACAGATACGCAGTATTTT. The chain carries TRBV20-1 and TRBJ2-3; weak D call: TRBD2 (5 bases). This CDR3 has 13 residues. Germline V gene data show CDR1 as DFQATT and CDR2 as SNEGSKA (reference sequence).